This record looks at one TCR beta chain sequence and its context. This sample was included in a study of blood T cell repertoires in COVID-19. Study in general: Italy, Spain and the United States were the sources of the convalescent and acute COVID-19 samples. PBMCs, B-cell-depleted T cells, or T cells were the source of the cDNA or gDNA that made up the material.

CDR3 length: 13 amino acids. Between the trimmed V and J ends, which lost 2 bases and 8 bases, there was a span of 12 bases. Clones were sequenced by immunoSEQ multiplex PCR, and TCRdb holds only the in-frame ones, with some missing. The sample carries 450,000 or so clones, 80% to 90% recorded once. One Seattle source followed patients from active infection through their disease course. The receptor was isolated from a man aged 18 to 35 with COVID-19, enrolled during active disease. The rearrangement uses TRBV12-3 or TRBV12-4 and TRBJ1-1; possibly TRBD1 for D (5 bases). Sequenced material: peripheral blood. CDR3 nucleotide sequence: TGTGCCAGCAGTTTATTACCGGGGGGGGAAGCTTTCTTT. This translates into CASSLLPGGEAFF.